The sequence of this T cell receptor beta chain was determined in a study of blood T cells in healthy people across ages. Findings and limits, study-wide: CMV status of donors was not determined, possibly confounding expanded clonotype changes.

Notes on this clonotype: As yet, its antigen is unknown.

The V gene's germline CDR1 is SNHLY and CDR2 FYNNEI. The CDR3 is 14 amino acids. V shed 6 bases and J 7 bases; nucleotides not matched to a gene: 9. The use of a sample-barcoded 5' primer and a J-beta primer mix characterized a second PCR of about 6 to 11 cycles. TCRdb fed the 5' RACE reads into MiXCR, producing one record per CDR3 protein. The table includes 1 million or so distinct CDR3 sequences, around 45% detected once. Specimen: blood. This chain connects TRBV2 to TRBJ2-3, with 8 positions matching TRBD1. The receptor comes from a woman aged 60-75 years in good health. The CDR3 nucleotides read TGTGCCAGCAGCGAGGGGGACAGGAGACATACGCAGTATTTT. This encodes CASSEGDRRHTQYF. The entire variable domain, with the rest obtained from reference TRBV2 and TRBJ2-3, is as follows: EPEVTQTPSHQVTQMGQEVILRCVPISNHLYFYWYRQILGQKVEFLVSFYNNEISEKSEIFDDQFSVERPDGSNFTLKIRSTKLEDSAMYFCASSEGDRRHTQYFGPGTRLTVL.